These T cell receptor beta chains were read from a single sample in a study of Ad26.COV2.S vaccination and SARS-CoV-2 variants. This table comes from immunoSEQ multiplex PCR, and its TCRdb copy is limited to in-frame clones, with some not included. There are around 300,000 clones in the sample; approximately 87% occur only once, and 4.5% to 5.5% lies in the top ten. Specimen: peripheral blood, collected in a trial of Ad26.COV2.S vaccine versus placebo. The receptor set was obtained from a person aged 18 to 65 who received the Ad26.COV2.S COVID-19 vaccine or a placebo. CDR3s include the opening cysteine and the closing phenylalanine or tryptophan. The order of the fields is CDR3 protein, CDR3 DNA, V gene, clone size, CDR3 length, D gene, J gene. A D gene is named only where the DNA matches it firmly. The size of a clone is reported for some rows only, either as once, few or many, or as a class for expanded clones.

CASSLGQGRGEAFF,TGCGCCAGCAGTTTGGGACAGGGCAGGGGTGAAGCTTTCTTT,TRBV4-1,-,14,TRBD1,TRBJ1-1
CASSPGPTEAFF,TGTGCCAGTTCCCCGGGACCCACTGAAGCTTTCTTT,TRBV19,-,12,-,TRBJ1-1
CASSSGLGEANYGYTF,TGTGCCAGCAGCTCAGGTCTAGGGGAAGCTAACTATGGCTACACCTTC,TRBV7-9,once,16,-,TRBJ1-2
CASSFQGLTLGNTIYF,TGTGCCAGCAGCTTCCAGGGATTGACTCTTGGAAACACCATATATTTT,TRBV5-6,few,16,-,TRBJ1-3
CASSHGSYRAFF,TGCGCCAGCAGCCACGGGTCGTATCGAGCTTTCTTT,TRBV4-1,-,12,-,TRBJ1-1
CASSFGINQPQHF,TGTGCCAGCAGTTTCGGGATCAATCAGCCCCAGCATTTT,TRBV27,-,13,-,TRBJ1-5
CASSFRDREGYTF,TGTGCCAGCAGTTTCCGCGACAGGGAAGGCTACACCTTC,TRBV12-3/TRBV12-4,few,13,TRBD1,TRBJ1-2
CASSQDPGQVRELFF,TGCGCCAGCAGCCAAGATCCCGGACAGGTTAGGGAGCTGTTTTTT,TRBV4-1,-,15,TRBD1,TRBJ2-2
CASSYEQGGMNTEAFF,TGTGCCAGCAGTTACGAACAAGGGGGCATGAACACTGAAGCTTTCTTT,TRBV6-6,once,16,TRBD1,TRBJ1-1
CASKPSLREADTQYF,TGCGCCAGCAAACCTTCCCTCCGGGAGGCAGATACGCAGTATTTT,TRBV5-1,-,15,TRBD2,TRBJ2-3